This TCR beta chain was found in a study of CD8+ T cells in alopecia areata. cDNA serving as the sequencing template came from extracted, reverse transcribed RNA. Some clones are missing from TCRdb's copy, which holds only in-frame ones; the method was immunoSEQ multiplex PCR. The sample records 140,000 or so clones, roughly 60% being singletons. Sequencing was carried out using CD8+ T cells sorted from blood. The clonotype originates from a human donor in good health.

CDR3 nucleotide sequence: TGTGCCAGCAGTTTAGGGCACTACACTGAAGCTTTCTTT. This encodes CASSLGHYTEAFF. The chain is built from TRBV27 and TRBJ1-1; D call uncertain. Germline CDR1 is MNHEY and CDR2 is SMNVEV (reference sequence). The CDR3 loop spans 13 amino acids. Trimming took off 2 bases at V and 3 bases at J, with 7 bases between the two ends.